The sample holds many counts of the clone carrying this T cell receptor (beta chain). What it binds is not known. CDR3 length: 13 amino acids. V dropped 6 bases and J dropped 5 bases, with 13 bases sitting between them. Each single cDNA molecule received a unique molecular identifier. TCRdb fed the 5' RACE reads into MiXCR, producing one record per CDR3 protein. Of about 110,000 distinct CDR3 sequences listed, approximately 12% are singletons. This sample was included in a study of early T cells in non-severe SARS-CoV-2 infection. In the study overall: Whole-blood bulk RNA, unsorted, was sequenced, and chains were unpaired.

Whole-study results and caveats: CD4 and private specificities were missed by VDJdb matching, which favored anti-spike CD8 responses.

This chain uses TRBV12-3 or TRBV12-4 with TRBJ2-5; D gene unclear. The source is an adult who was a healthcare worker with PCR-confirmed SARS-CoV-2 infection or an uninfected control (not recorded which). The source was whole blood, collected at baseline. Here the CDR3 reads CASRRSFGETQYF. CDR3 bases: TGTGCCAGCAGACGGAGCTTTGGGGAGACCCAGTACTTC.